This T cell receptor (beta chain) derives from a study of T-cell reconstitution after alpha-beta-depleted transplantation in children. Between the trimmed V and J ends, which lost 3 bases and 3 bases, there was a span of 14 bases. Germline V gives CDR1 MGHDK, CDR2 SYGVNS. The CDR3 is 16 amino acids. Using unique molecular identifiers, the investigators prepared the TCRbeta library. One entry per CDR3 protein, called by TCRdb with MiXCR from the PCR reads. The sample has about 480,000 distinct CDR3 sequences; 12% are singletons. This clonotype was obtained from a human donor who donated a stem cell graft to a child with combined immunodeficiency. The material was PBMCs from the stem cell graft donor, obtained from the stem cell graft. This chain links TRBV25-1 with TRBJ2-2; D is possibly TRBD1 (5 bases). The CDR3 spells CASSEFTGSHTGELFF. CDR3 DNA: TGTGCCAGCAGTGAGTTCACAGGTTCGCACACCGGGGAGCTGTTTTTT.